In this sample, the clone carrying this T cell receptor (beta chain) turned up once. Only in-frame clones appear in the TCRdb table, and some are missing; sequencing was by immunoSEQ multiplex PCR. This table holds about 100,000 clones, approximately 95% found once. The CDR3 contains 16 residues. Germline values: CDR1 LGHNA, CDR2 YNFKEQ. V gave up 0 bases and J gave up 0 bases, with 11 bases separating them. The data are from a study of cytomegalovirus exposure and HLA in healthy donors. The chain recombines TRBV4-2 with TRBJ1-1; D may be TRBD1 (5 bases). Sequenced material: PBMCs. The clonotype was recovered from a woman between 18 and 29 years old in good health and CMV-seronegative. The CDR3 region has the DNA TGTGCCAGCAGCCAAGATGAAGGCAGGGTGAACACTGAAGCTTTCTTT. Its translation is CASSQDEGRVNTEAFF.